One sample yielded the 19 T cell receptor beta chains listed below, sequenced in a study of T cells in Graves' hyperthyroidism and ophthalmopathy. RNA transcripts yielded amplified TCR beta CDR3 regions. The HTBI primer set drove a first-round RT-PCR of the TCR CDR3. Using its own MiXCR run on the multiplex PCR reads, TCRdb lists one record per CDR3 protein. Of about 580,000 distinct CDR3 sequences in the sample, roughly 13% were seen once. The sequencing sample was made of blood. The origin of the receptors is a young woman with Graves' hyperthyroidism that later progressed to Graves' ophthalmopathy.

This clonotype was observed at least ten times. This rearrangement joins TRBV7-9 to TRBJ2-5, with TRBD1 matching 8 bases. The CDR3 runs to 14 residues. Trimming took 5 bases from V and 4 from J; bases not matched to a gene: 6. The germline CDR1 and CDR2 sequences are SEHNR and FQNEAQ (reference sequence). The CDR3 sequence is CASSTITGGETQYF. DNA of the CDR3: TGTGCCAGCAGCACCATAACAGGGGGAGAGACCCAGTACTTC. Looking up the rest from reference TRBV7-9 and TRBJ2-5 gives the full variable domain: DTGVSQNPRHKITKRGQNVTFRCDPISEHNRLYWYRQTLGQGPEFLTYFQNEAQLEKSRLLSDRFSAERPKGSFSTLEIQRTEQGDSAMYLCASSTITGGETQYFGPGTRLLVL.

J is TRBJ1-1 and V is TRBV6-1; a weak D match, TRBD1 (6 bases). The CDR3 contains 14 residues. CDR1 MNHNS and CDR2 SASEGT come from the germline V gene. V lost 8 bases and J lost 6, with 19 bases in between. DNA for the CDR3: TGTGCCAGCGGCAGGGGTCGGTGGGGACCTGAAGCTTTCTTT. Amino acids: CASGRGRWGPEAFF.

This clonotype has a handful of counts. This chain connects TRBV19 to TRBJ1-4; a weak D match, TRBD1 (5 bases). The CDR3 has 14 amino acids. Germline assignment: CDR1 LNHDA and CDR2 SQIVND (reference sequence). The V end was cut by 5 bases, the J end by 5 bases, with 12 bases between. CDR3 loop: CASSHRDVNEKLFF. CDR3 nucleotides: TGTGCCAGTAGTCACCGGGACGTCAATGAAAAACTGTTTTTT. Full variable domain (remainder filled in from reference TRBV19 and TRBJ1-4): DGGITQSPKYLFRKEGQNVTLSCEQNLNHDAMYWYRQDPGQGLRLIYYSQIVNDFQKGDIAEGYSVSREKKESFPLTVTSAQKNPTAFYLCASSHRDVNEKLFFGSGTQLSVL.

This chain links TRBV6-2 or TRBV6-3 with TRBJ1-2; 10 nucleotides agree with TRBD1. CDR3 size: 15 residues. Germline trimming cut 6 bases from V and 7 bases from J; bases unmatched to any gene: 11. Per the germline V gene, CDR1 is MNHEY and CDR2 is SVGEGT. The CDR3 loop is CASSIGQGGLGGYTF. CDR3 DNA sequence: TGTGCCAGCAGCATTGGACAGGGGGGGCTCGGTGGCTACACCTTC.

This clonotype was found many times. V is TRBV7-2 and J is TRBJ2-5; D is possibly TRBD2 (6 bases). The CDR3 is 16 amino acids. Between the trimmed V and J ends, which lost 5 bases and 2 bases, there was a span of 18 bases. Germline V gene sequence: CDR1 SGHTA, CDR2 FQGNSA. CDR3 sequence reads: CASSLAGGSGQETQYF. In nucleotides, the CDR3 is TGTGCCAGCAGCCTGGCCGGAGGGAGCGGACAAGAGACCCAGTACTTC.

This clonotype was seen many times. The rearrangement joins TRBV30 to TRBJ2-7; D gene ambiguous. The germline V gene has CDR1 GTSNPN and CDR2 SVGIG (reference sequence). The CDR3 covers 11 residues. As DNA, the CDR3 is TGTGCAGCTATCCTTTCCTACGAGCAGTACTTC. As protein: CAAILSYEQYF.

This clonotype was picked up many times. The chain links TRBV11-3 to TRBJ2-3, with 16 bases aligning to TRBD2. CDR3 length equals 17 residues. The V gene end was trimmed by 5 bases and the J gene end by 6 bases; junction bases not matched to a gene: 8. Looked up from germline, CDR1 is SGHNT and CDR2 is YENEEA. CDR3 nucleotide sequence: TGTGCCAGCAGCCCCGGGACTAGCGGGAGGGGGGGCGATACGCAGTATTTT. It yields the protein CASSPGTSGRGGDTQYF.

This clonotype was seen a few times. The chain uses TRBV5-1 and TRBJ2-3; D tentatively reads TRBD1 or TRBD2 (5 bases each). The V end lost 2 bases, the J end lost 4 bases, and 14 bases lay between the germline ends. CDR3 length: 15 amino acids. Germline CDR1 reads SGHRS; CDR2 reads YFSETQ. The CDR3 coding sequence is TGCGCCAGCAGCTTAGGAGGTAAAGGGGCAGATACGCAGTATTTT. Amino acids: CASSLGGKGADTQYF.

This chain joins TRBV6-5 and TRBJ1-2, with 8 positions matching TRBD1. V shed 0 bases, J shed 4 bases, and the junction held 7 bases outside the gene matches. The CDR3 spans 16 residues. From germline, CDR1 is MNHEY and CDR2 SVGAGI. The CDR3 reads CASSYSRAGGVYGYTF. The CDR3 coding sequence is TGTGCCAGCAGTTACTCGAGGGCAGGGGGCGTCTATGGCTACACCTTC.

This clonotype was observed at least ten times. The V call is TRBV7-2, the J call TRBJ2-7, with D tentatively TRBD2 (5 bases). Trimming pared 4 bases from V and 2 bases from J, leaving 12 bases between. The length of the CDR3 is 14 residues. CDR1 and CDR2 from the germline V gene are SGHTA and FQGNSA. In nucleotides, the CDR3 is TGTGCCAGCAGCTCCCAGACGGGAACCTACGAGCAGTACTTC. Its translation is CASSSQTGTYEQYF.

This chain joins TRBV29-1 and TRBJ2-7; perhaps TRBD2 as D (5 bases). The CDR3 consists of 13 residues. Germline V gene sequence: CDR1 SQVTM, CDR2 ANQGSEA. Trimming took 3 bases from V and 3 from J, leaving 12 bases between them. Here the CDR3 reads CSVELWERYEQYF. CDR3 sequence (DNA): TGCAGCGTTGAGCTGTGGGAGCGCTACGAGCAGTACTTC.

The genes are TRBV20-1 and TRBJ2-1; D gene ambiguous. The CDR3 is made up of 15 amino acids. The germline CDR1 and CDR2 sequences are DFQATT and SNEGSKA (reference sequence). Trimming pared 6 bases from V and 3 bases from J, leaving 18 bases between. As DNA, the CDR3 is TGCAGTGCCCCCGATCCGGACCATTTCTACAATGAGCAGTTCTTC. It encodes CSAPDPDHFYNEQFF.

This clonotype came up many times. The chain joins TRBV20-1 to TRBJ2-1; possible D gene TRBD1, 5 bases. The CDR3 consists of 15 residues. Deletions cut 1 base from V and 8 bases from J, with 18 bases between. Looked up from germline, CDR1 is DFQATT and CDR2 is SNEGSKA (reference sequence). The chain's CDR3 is CSARARGAWPYEQFF. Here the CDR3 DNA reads TGCAGTGCTAGAGCTAGGGGTGCATGGCCCTATGAGCAGTTCTTC.

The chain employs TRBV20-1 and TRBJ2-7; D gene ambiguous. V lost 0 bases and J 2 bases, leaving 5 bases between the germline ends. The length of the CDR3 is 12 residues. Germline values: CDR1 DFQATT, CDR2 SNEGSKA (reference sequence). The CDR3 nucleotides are TGCAGTGCTAGAGACCTAGCCTACGAGCAGTACTTC. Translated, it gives CSARDLAYEQYF.

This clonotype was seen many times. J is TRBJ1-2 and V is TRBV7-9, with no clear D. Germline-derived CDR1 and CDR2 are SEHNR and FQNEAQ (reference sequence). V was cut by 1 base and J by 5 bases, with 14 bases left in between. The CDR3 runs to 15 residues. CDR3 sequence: CASSLEMMGQYGYTF. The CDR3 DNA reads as TGTGCCAGCAGCTTAGAGATGATGGGTCAATATGGCTACACCTTC.

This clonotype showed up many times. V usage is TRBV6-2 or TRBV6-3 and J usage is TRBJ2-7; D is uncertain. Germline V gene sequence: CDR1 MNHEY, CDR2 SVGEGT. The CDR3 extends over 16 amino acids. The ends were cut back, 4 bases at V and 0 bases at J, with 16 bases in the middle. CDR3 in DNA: TGTGCCAGCAGTTCCCCTCCCTCTAGGAACTCCTACGAGCAGTACTTC. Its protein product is CASSSPPSRNSYEQYF.

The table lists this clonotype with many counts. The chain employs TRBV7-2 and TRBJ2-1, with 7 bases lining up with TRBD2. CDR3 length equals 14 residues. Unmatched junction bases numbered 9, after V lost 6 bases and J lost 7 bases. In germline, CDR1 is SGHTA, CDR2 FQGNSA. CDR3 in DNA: TGTGCCAGCAGGGGCAGCGGGAATGGAAATGAGCAGTTCTTC. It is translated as CASRGSGNGNEQFF.

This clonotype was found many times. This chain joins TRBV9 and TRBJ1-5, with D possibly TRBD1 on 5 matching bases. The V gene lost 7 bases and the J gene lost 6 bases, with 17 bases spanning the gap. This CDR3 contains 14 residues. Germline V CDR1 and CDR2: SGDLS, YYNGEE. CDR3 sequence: CASGREDNFQPQHF. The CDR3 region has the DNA TGTGCCAGCGGCCGAGAGGACAACTTTCAGCCCCAGCATTTT.

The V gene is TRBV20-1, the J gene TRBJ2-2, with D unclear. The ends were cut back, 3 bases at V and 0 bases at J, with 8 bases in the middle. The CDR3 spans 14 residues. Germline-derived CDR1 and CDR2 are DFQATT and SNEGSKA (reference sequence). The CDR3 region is CSASWVTNTGELFF. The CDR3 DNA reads TGCAGTGCTAGCTGGGTTACGAACACCGGGGAGCTGTTTTTT.